Included here is one TCR beta chain sequence, with context. The CDR3 is 16 residues long. V lost 0 bases, J lost 4 bases, and 6 bases stayed unmatched. Germline V CDR1 and CDR2: SGDLS, YYNGEE. This record belongs to a study of cytomegalovirus exposure and HLA in healthy donors. PCR involved 60 Vbeta and 13 Jbeta primers. Data came from immunoSEQ multiplex PCR; TCRdb stores just in-frame clones and leaves some out. The sample includes 75,000 to 90,000 clones, 65% to 85% seen only once; the top ten take approximately 20%. Source material: PBMCs. This chain joins TRBV9 and TRBJ2-7; 11 nucleotides agree with TRBD2. This TCR was recovered from a woman aged 40 to 50 in good health and CMV-seropositive. CDR3 coding DNA: TGTGCCAGCAGCGTAGTGGCTAGCGGGGGGTTGTACGAGCAGTACTTC. Translating it yields CASSVVASGGLYEQYF.